This T cell receptor beta chain was retrieved from a study of cytomegalovirus exposure and HLA in healthy donors. The PCR was carried out with 60 Vbeta primers and 13 Jbeta primers. Generated by immunoSEQ multiplex PCR, the TCRdb table keeps only in-frame clones and is missing some. The table lists about 71,000 clones, approximately 70% of them singletons. Unmatched junction bases numbered 10, after V lost 2 bases and J lost 1 base. CDR3 length equals 18 residues. CDR1 is MNHNS, CDR2 SASEGT, per germline. As for this clone: As yet, its antigen is unknown.

Study results and limitations: Presence/absence results assume similar sequencing depth per donor, which may not hold. The authors later found most CMV-associated TCR beta chains appeared HLA-restricted.

The clonotype was recovered from a woman in her forties or fifties in good health and CMV-seropositive. J is TRBJ1-2 and V is TRBV6-1; 10 nucleotides align to TRBD1. Sample: PBMCs. The CDR3 loop is CASSEYPTGGLGNYGYTF. CDR3 in DNA: TGTGCCAGCAGTGAATACCCGACAGGGGGCTTAGGTAACTATGGCTACACCTTC.